The 29 T cell receptor beta chains given below trace back to one sample, sequenced in a study of blood T cell repertoires in COVID-19. TCRdb's copy holds only in-frame clones and misses some; the assay was immunoSEQ multiplex PCR. The table lists around 50,000 clones, around nine tenths of them singletons. The sequenced sample consisted of peripheral blood. These receptors came from a woman aged 60 to 75 with COVID-19, enrolled during active disease.

This chain joins TRBV2 and TRBJ1-2, with TRBD1 as a possible D gene (6 bases). Trimming cost V 8 bases and J 5 bases, with 12 bases left between them. Germline CDR1 and CDR2: SNHLY and FYNNEI. This CDR3 is 12 amino acids long. The chain's CDR3 is CASDLTGYGYTF. CDR3 nucleotides: TGTGCCAGCGATTTAACAGGGTATGGCTACACCTTC.

This chain uses TRBV6-5 with TRBJ2-7; weak D call: TRBD1 (5 bases). Germline V gene sequence: CDR1 MNHEY, CDR2 SVGAGI. The CDR3 has 12 residues. Trimming pared 6 bases from V and 5 bases from J, leaving 11 bases between. Written as DNA, the CDR3 is TGTGCCAGCAGGCAGGGATTCCACGAGCAGTACTTC. Translation gives CASRQGFHEQYF.

The J gene is TRBJ2-1, the V gene TRBV30; 8 bases align to TRBD1. Germline CDR1 reads GTSNPN; CDR2 reads SVGIG (reference sequence). The CDR3 has 14 amino acids. V lost 3 bases to trimming and J lost 6 bases; unmatched junction nucleotides: 7. In DNA, the CDR3 is TGTGCCTGGAGGGCGGACAGGGTAGGCAATGAGCAGTTCTTC. Its translation is CAWRADRVGNEQFF.

This clone appeared a few times. The chain employs TRBV12-3 or TRBV12-4 and TRBJ2-1; D is unresolved. The CDR3 is 12 residues long. V was shortened by 7 bases and J by 12 bases, with 16 bases between the two germline ends. The CDR3 DNA is TGTGCCAGCACTCCATCCGGGTATCGGCAGTTCTTC. Its protein is CASTPSGYRQFF.

The rearrangement joins TRBV7-2 to TRBJ2-3; no clear D. Looked up from germline, CDR1 is SGHTA and CDR2 is FQGNSA. V gave up 2 bases and J gave up 2 bases, with 8 bases separating them. The CDR3 extends over 14 amino acids. CDR3 region: CASSLTGFTDTQYF. In DNA form, the CDR3 reads TGTGCCAGCAGCTTAACGGGTTTCACAGATACGCAGTATTTT.

V and J are TRBV7-8 and TRBJ1-1; weak D call: TRBD1 (5 bases). V was pared by 2 bases and J by 4 bases, with 8 bases between. The germline V gene encodes CDR1 SGHVS and CDR2 FQNEAQ. CDR3 length: 13 amino acids. This chain's CDR3 is CASSLQGGTEAFF. The CDR3 nucleotides are TGTGCCAGCAGCTTACAGGGTGGCACTGAAGCTTTCTTT.

The V and J genes are TRBV27 and TRBJ2-3, with D maybe TRBD2 (6 bases). V was clipped by 3 bases and J by 2 bases, with 12 bases between them. Germline values: CDR1 MNHEY, CDR2 SMNVEV (reference sequence). The CDR3 is made up of 15 amino acids. CDR3 amino acids: CASSLVGGPTDTQYF. The CDR3 DNA reads as TGTGCCAGCAGTTTGGTGGGAGGCCCCACAGATACGCAGTATTTT.

The chain has TRBV6-5 and TRBJ2-1; 11 nucleotides match TRBD2. This CDR3 has 15 amino acids. Germline CDR1 reads MNHEY; CDR2 reads SVGAGI. The V gene end was trimmed by 4 bases and the J gene end by 4 bases; junction bases not matched to a gene: 3. The CDR3 nucleotides are TGTGCCAGCAGTTTAGCGGGAGGGGGGTACAATGAGCAGTTCTTC. Translation: CASSLAGGGYNEQFF.

V is TRBV13 and J is TRBJ2-2; possibly TRBD1 for D (5 bases). The CDR3 covers 12 residues. Germline lookup yields CDR1 PRHDT and CDR2 FYEKMQ (reference sequence). Trimming removed 5 bases at V and 5 bases at J, with 6 bases between. The CDR3 coding sequence is TGTGCCAGCAGCAGGGGAACCGGGGAGCTGTTTTTT. Amino acids: CASSRGTGELFF.

V is TRBV19 and J is TRBJ1-5; a possible D gene is TRBD1 (5 bases). Trimming took 5 bases from V and 9 from J, leaving 20 bases between them. This CDR3 has 15 residues. Germline values: CDR1 LNHDA, CDR2 SQIVND (reference sequence). The chain's CDR3 is CASSSSDMEMWPQHF. DNA for the CDR3: TGTGCCAGTAGTTCCTCGGACATGGAGATGTGGCCCCAGCATTTT.

This clone was seen once. The rearrangement joins TRBV7-2 to TRBJ1-3, with 9 bases matching TRBD1. The CDR3 extends over 12 amino acids. CDR1 SGHTA and CDR2 FQGNSA come from the germline V gene. V shed 11 bases and J 2 bases; nucleotides not matched to a gene: 1. Here the CDR3 DNA reads TGTGCCGGACAGGGGACTGGAAACACCATATATTTT. Translated, it gives CAGQGTGNTIYF.

The rearrangement uses TRBV6-1 and TRBJ2-2; TRBD1 aligns across 10 bases. The V segment lost 4 bases and the J segment 4 bases; nucleotides outside the gene matches: 6. Germline values: CDR1 MNHNS, CDR2 SASEGT. This CDR3 has 16 residues. The CDR3 is CASSGWTGGLTGELFF. CDR3 DNA sequence: TGTGCCAGCAGTGGATGGACAGGGGGACTCACCGGGGAGCTGTTTTTT.

The chain recombines TRBV27 with TRBJ2-1, with D perhaps matching TRBD2 (5 bases). Germline values: CDR1 MNHEY, CDR2 SMNVEV (reference sequence). V lost 5 bases and J 7 bases, leaving 18 bases between the germline ends. The CDR3 sequence is 15 residues long. The CDR3: CASSATISGGNEQFF. The CDR3 DNA is TGTGCCAGCAGTGCGACTATCTCTGGTGGTAATGAGCAGTTCTTC.

The chain is built from TRBV7-8 and TRBJ1-5; 7 nucleotides align to TRBD1. There are 17 residues in the CDR3. J gave up 2 bases and V 1 base, and 8 bases lay outside the gene matches. Germline assignment: CDR1 SGHVS and CDR2 FQNEAQ. The CDR3 bases are TGTGCCAGCAGCTTAGAGAACAGGGGATTTGGCAATCAGCCCCAGCATTTT. Protein: CASSLENRGFGNQPQHF.

The gene calls are TRBV28 and TRBJ2-3; 8 bases agree with TRBD1. The V segment lost 5 bases and the J segment 4 bases; nucleotides outside the gene matches: 8. CDR3 length: 15 residues. The germline CDR1 and CDR2 sequences are MDHEN and SYDVKM. DNA of the CDR3: TGTGCCAGCAGTCCCTCCGGGACAGGTTCAGATACGCAGTATTTT. Translated, it gives CASSPSGTGSDTQYF.

The chain is built from TRBV10-1 and TRBJ2-7, with D perhaps matching TRBD1 (5 bases). The CDR3 consists of 16 residues. The V gene lost 0 bases and the J gene lost 0 bases, with 12 bases spanning the gap. Germline assignment: CDR1 WNHNN and CDR2 SYGVQD (reference sequence). CDR3 coding DNA: TGCGCCAGCAGTGAGTCGGCGACAGTTACCTCCTACGAGCAGTACTTC. This sequence encodes CASSESATVTSYEQYF.

J is TRBJ1-4 and V is TRBV25-1, with a weak D call TRBD1 (6 bases). This CDR3 contains 18 residues. Germline V lookup: CDR1 MGHDK, CDR2 SYGVNS. V dropped 1 base and J dropped 4 bases, with 19 bases sitting between them. Written as DNA, the CDR3 is TGTGCCAGCAGTGAATTTGGGGCGGGGGCGCCGTTTAATGAAAAACTGTTTTTT. Encoded protein: CASSEFGAGAPFNEKLFF.

V gene TRBV2 combines with J gene TRBJ1-5; D unresolved. The CDR3 covers 13 residues. CDR1 SNHLY and CDR2 FYNNEI come from the germline V gene. Trimming shortened V by 7 bases and J by 0 bases, and 7 bases separated the two germline ends. CDR3 bases: TGTGCCAGCAAGAGTAATAGCAATCAGCCCCAGCATTTT. Protein sequence: CASKSNSNQPQHF.

The chain links TRBV2 to TRBJ1-4; 10 bases are a match to TRBD1. The CDR3 sequence is 15 residues long. Germline CDR1 SNHLY, CDR2 FYNNEI. The V segment lost 6 bases and the J segment 7 bases; nucleotides outside the gene matches: 8. The CDR3 coding sequence is TGTGCCAGCAGCGACCGGGACAGGGGTGTTGAAAAACTGTTTTTT. Its protein product is CASSDRDRGVEKLFF. The complete variable domain, with remaining parts taken from reference TRBV2 and TRBJ1-4, reads EPEVTQTPSHQVTQMGQEVILRCVPISNHLYFYWYRQILGQKVEFLVSFYNNEISEKSEIFDDQFSVERPDGSNFTLKIRSTKLEDSAMYFCASSDRDRGVEKLFFGSGTQLSVL.

The chain is built from TRBV6-5 and TRBJ2-7; 13 nucleotides align to TRBD2. The CDR3 is made up of 15 amino acids. Germline CDR1 is MNHEY and CDR2 is SVGAGI. Losses at the gene ends were 6 bases for V and 4 bases for J; bases not matched to a gene: 6. In nucleotides, the CDR3 is TGTGCCAGCAGGGCGGGACTAGCGGGGACTTACGAGCAGTACTTC. This gives the protein CASRAGLAGTYEQYF.

V is TRBV5-6 and J is TRBJ1-1, with D possibly matching TRBD1 (5 bases). The CDR3 totals 15 residues. CDR1 SGHDT and CDR2 YYEEEE come from the germline V gene. V was cut by 4 bases and J by 4 bases, with 17 bases left in between. Here the CDR3 reads CASSGAAGWSTEAFF. DNA for the CDR3: TGTGCCAGCAGCGGGGCGGCAGGTTGGAGCACTGAAGCTTTCTTT.

The chain recombines TRBV6-5 with TRBJ1-5; 12 positions agree with TRBD1. V was pared by 8 bases and J by 4 bases, with 6 bases of the junction left unmatched. The CDR3 is made up of 15 amino acids. Germline CDR1 reads MNHEY; CDR2 reads SVGAGI. Here the CDR3 DNA reads TGTGCCAGCGGGGACAGGGGGCGCGGTAATCAGCCCCAGCATTTT. The encoded protein is CASGDRGRGNQPQHF.

The CDR3 region has the DNA TGCGCCAGCAGCTGGGGACTTACCTACGAGCAGTACTTC. Protein sequence: CASSWGLTYEQYF. This chain connects TRBV5-1 to TRBJ2-7; possibly TRBD2 for D (6 bases). CDR3 size: 13 residues. V gave up 3 bases and J gave up 2 bases, with 9 bases separating them. Germline values: CDR1 SGHRS, CDR2 YFSETQ.

With regard to this clone: The junction departs from germline at one end; a sequencing error may be responsible. The rearrangement joins TRBV18 to TRBJ2-2; TRBD2 aligns across 9 bases. The CDR3 consists of 18 residues. CDR1 is KGHSH and CDR2 is LQKENI in the germline V gene. This chain's CDR3 is CASSPLGLAATNTGELFF. In DNA, the CDR3 is TGTGCCAGCTCACCACTGGGACTAGCAGCCACAAACACTGGGGAGCTGTTTTTT.

This clone occurred once. This sequence joins TRBV6-4 and TRBJ1-2; 7 bases are shared with TRBD1. The CDR3 spans 15 residues. The J segment lost 5 bases and the V segment lost 5 bases, leaving 11 bases of the junction unmatched. Germline values: CDR1 MRHNA, CDR2 SNTAGT. The CDR3 DNA sequence: TGTGCCAGCAGTCAATACCCGGGACAGAGTTATGGCTACACCTTC. Translating gives CASSQYPGQSYGYTF.

This clone has a handful of counts. The chain couples TRBV6-5 to TRBJ2-4, with D possibly being TRBD1 (5 bases). The V end was cut by 6 bases, the J end by 3 bases, with 15 bases between. Germline V lookup: CDR1 MNHEY, CDR2 SVGAGI. This CDR3 region has 15 residues. The CDR3 DNA reads as TGTGCCAGCAGCAGCAGGGTTTCGGTCAAAAACATTCAGTACTTC. This translates into CASSSRVSVKNIQYF.

The chain has TRBV3-1 (or the pseudogene TRBV3-2) and TRBJ1-5, with no clear D. CDR1 is LGHDT, CDR2 YNNKEL, per germline (reference sequence). The ends were cut back, 1 base at V and 6 bases at J, with 22 bases in the middle. The CDR3 extends over 18 amino acids. CDR3 DNA: TGTGCCAGCAGCCAAGGGCAGGCCAGGTACCCAGGTAGTCAGCCCCAGCATTTT. As protein: CASSQGQARYPGSQPQHF.

The V call is TRBV28, the J call TRBJ1-3; possibly TRBD1 for D (5 bases). V was pared by 6 bases and J by 0 bases, with 12 bases between. The length of the CDR3 is 15 residues. Germline V gene sequence: CDR1 MDHEN, CDR2 SYDVKM. The CDR3 sequence: CASRSLGVSGNTIYF. The CDR3 coding sequence is TGTGCCAGCAGATCGTTAGGGGTCTCTGGAAACACCATATATTTT.

The V call is TRBV6-5, the J call TRBJ2-5; D may be TRBD2 (6 bases). The CDR3 covers 16 residues. Looked up from germline, CDR1 is MNHEY and CDR2 is SVGAGI. Trimming shortened V by 4 bases and J by 5 bases, and 20 bases separated the two germline ends. This CDR3 reads CASSSWGGWGTETQYF. The CDR3 nucleotides read TGTGCCAGCAGTTCCTGGGGAGGTTGGGGGACTGAGACCCAGTACTTC.